The source of this T cell receptor (beta chain) is a study of T-cell reconstitution after alpha-beta-depleted transplantation in children. Preparation of the TCRbeta library used unique molecular identifiers. TCRdb redid the calling of the PCR reads with MiXCR, one entry per CDR3 protein. The data hold about 340,000 distinct CDR3 sequences, with about 16% observed a single time. Study findings and constraints: Several hundred expanded graft clones reportedly gave rise to the alpha-beta T cells present about two months after transplant. It was newly produced T cells that mostly accounted for T-cell counts and diversity one year after transplant. Day-60 TCRbeta diversity that was high in some patients was derived from surviving recipient T cells and thymic progenitors.

On this clonotype itself: Its specificity is unknown.

This sequence originates from a male patient between 2 and 10 years old who had a stem cell transplant for acute lymphoblastic leukemia, so the T cells may come from the graft donor. Source: PBMCs, mostly from graft donor cells, taken 360 days after TCRalphabeta/CD19-depleted stem cell transplant.

The CDR3 nucleotides read TGTGCCAGCAGCTTGTGGGGGAGGGGGTTCTCCTACGAGCAGTACTTC. It yields the protein CASSLWGRGFSYEQYF. V is TRBV11-2 and J is TRBJ2-7, with D perhaps matching TRBD2 (7 bases). This CDR3 contains 16 residues. CDR1 SGHAT and CDR2 FQNNGV come from the germline V gene. Trimming left V 3 bases short and J 0 bases short, with 15 bases between.